A selection of T cell receptor beta chains follows, all from one sample in a study of cytomegalovirus exposure and HLA in healthy donors. Produced via immunoSEQ multiplex PCR; TCRdb's table is partial and in-frame only. Of 100,000 to 120,000 clones listed, 90% to 96% are singletons. Material: PBMCs. These receptors were taken from a woman aged 18-29 years in good health and CMV-seronegative. CDR3s leave out the opening cysteine and the closing phenylalanine or tryptophan. Size is omitted from some rows. Given values are once, few, many or a class for expanded clones.

clone size	V gene	J gene	CDR3 protein
-	TRBV6-1	TRBJ2-2	ASSDGASGELF
-	TRBV28	TRBJ1-3	ASSPGQSSGNTIY
-	TRBV10-1	TRBJ2-3	ASSLTDCGGTDTQY
-	TRBV28	TRBJ1-2	ASSSNSGGRNGYT
-	TRBV5-6	TRBJ2-3	ASRYSESTDTQY
-	TRBV7-3	TRBJ1-2	ASSLKGPGGRQGYT
-	TRBV5-4	TRBJ2-7	ASSLARASDDEQY
-	TRBV21-1	TRBJ2-5	ASSKELAGGEKRQETQY
-	TRBV15	TRBJ2-6	ATSRDRVNSGANVLT
-	TRBV2	TRBJ2-7	ASNKLGQGAYEQY
-	TRBV7-9	TRBJ2-3	ASSFRQADTQY
once	TRBV2	TRBJ1-1	ASSEGSGRTEAF
-	TRBV13	TRBJ2-5	ASSLGASGGLEETQY
-	TRBV27	TRBJ2-7	ASSLSPRVAGVSYEQY
-	TRBV5-1	TRBJ2-3	ASRLGTGADTQY
-	TRBV6-6	TRBJ2-2	ASRAPGLYTGELF
-	TRBV2	TRBJ2-3	ASSTNIGTGQDTQY
-	TRBV2	TRBJ2-7	ASSEGGEEQY
once	TRBV9	TRBJ1-1	ASSGQVDTEAF
-	TRBV5-1	TRBJ1-2	ASSLDTGPYGYT
-	TRBV6-1	TRBJ1-3	ASSESDRPSGNTIY
-	TRBV19	TRBJ1-5	ASSIGEIGGYQPQH
-	TRBV11-2	TRBJ2-3	ASTPGEDTQY
-	TRBV5-1	TRBJ2-7	ASSLALGDYEQY
-	TRBV5-1	TRBJ2-7	ASSLLGGALYEQY
-	TRBV6-5	TRBJ1-6	ASSYESGGANSPLH
-	TRBV27	TRBJ1-2	ASSRGGRNYGYT
-	TRBV7-9	TRBJ1-2	ASSLTGGDRGHGYT
-	TRBV5-6	TRBJ2-1	ASNLRGFVSYNEQF
-	TRBV13	TRBJ2-3	ASTSENTDTQY
-	TRBV9	TRBJ2-3	ASSGGQGELDTQY
-	TRBV5-1	TRBJ2-7	ASSRDTVGYEQY
-	TRBV5-1	TRBJ2-2	ASSLDRAGELF
-	TRBV6-5	TRBJ2-7	ASSYSGQGAYEQY
-	TRBV27	TRBJ2-1	ASSLNLVAGGHNEQF
-	TRBV7-3	TRBJ2-2	ASSPTSNTGELF
-	TRBV5-5	TRBJ2-7	ASRATAYEQY
-	TRBV25-1	TRBJ1-3	ASSENSASGNTIY
-	TRBV27	TRBJ2-7	ASRLGTGFYEQY
once	TRBV4-2	TRBJ1-4	ASSQDSDRDRGFSRNNEKLF
-	TRBV30	TRBJ2-1	AWSAGLAGVVEQF
-	TRBV28	TRBJ1-1	ASSLRGHATEAF